This T cell receptor (beta chain) derives from a study of cytomegalovirus exposure and HLA in healthy donors. Study-level background: Early release data held approximately 81 million unique TCRs from HLA-typed donors. Whole-study results and caveats: There were some V segments, including TRBV6-2 and TRBV6-3, excluded as indistinguishable.

PCR employed 60 Vbeta and 13 Jbeta primers. The protocol was immunoSEQ multiplex PCR, while the TCRdb copy is restricted to in-frame clones and leaves out a portion. The repertoire holds 140,000 to 150,000 clones, with 65% to 85% as singletons. The CDR3 totals 13 residues. V lost 1 base to trimming and J lost 3 bases, with 7 bases between them. Per germline, CDR1 SGHVS and CDR2 FNYEAQ. For this clone: Its antigen remains unidentified.

The sequence was collected from a male donor in good health and CMV-seronegative. Sequencing used PBMCs. This chain links TRBV7-6 with TRBJ2-7; D unresolved. The CDR3 DNA reads as TGTGCCAGCAGCTTAGGGGCGAGCTACGAGCAGTACTTC. Encoded protein: CASSLGASYEQYF.